This record covers a single T cell receptor beta chain. These data come from a study of shared clonotypes between healthy human individuals. This CDR3 has 14 residues. Germline V gives CDR1 MNHNY, CDR2 SVGAGI (reference sequence). V gave up 2 bases and J gave up 4 bases; unmatched junction bases: 2. The data were produced by immunoSEQ multiplex PCR, yet TCRdb's version contains in-frame clones alone and is incomplete. The table records over 2 million clones, approximately 95% of them present only once. This receptor was taken from a man in his late teens or twenties in good health. Sequencing input: naive CD4+ T cells sorted from blood. Subset of the sample: CD45RA+ positively selected. The J gene is TRBJ1-2, the V gene TRBV6-6; TRBD1 aligns across 9 bases. The CDR3 reads CASSYQTGGYGYTF. The CDR3 DNA reads as TGTGCCAGCAGTTACCAGACAGGGGGCTATGGCTACACCTTC.